These T cell receptor beta chains were read from a single sample in a study of blood T cells in healthy people across ages. MiXCR was run by TCRdb on the 5' RACE reads, yielding one entry per CDR3 protein. The table has roughly 860,000 distinct CDR3 sequences, roughly 60% seen once. The specimen sequenced was blood. The source is a young man in good health. Each CDR3 is given with its conserved first and last residue. The order of the fields is D gene, CDR3 length, clone size, J gene, V gene, CDR3 DNA, CDR3 protein. A D gene is named only where the DNA matches it firmly. The size entry is marked missing in some rows and otherwise reads once, few, many or a size class.

-,15,-,TRBJ2-1,TRBV7-2,TGTGCCAGCAGCAGGAGACAGGACCCTTACAATGAGCAGTTCTTC,CASSRRQDPYNEQFF
-,15,-,TRBJ1-6,TRBV27,TGTGCCAGCAGTTGGGGTGGGGGGCTCAATTCACCCCTCCACTTT,CASSWGGGLNSPLHF
-,14,-,TRBJ2-5,TRBV28,TGTGCCAGCAGTTGGGACGGACCCGTTTGGGAGCAGTACTTC,CASSWDGPVWEQYF
-,16,-,TRBJ2-3,TRBV7-9,TGTGCCAGCAGCACTGGGACAAGGCATAGCACAGATACGCAGTATTTT,CASSTGTRHSTDTQYF
-,14,-,TRBJ1-4,TRBV12-3/TRBV12-4,TGTGCCAGCAGTCCCTACAGGGCTAATGAAAAACTGTTTTTT,CASSPYRANEKLFF
-,15,-,TRBJ1-1,TRBV4-3,TGCGCCAGCAGCCAACAGTGGAAGGGGAACACTGAAGCTTTCTTT,CASSQQWKGNTEAFF
-,12,-,TRBJ1-5,TRBV12-3/TRBV12-4,TGTGCCAGCACCGTTAGCGGTCAGCCCCAGCATTTT,CASTVSGQPQHF
-,14,-,TRBJ2-1,TRBV10-3,TGTGCCATCAGTGAGGTCACAAAGAGTAATGAGCAGTTCTTC,CAISEVTKSNEQFF
TRBD2,16,-,TRBJ2-3,TRBV28,TGTGCCAGCGGACTCTCCAGCGGGAGGGCCTCAGATACGCAGTATTTT,CASGLSSGRASDTQYF
TRBD2,14,-,TRBJ2-3,TRBV20-1,TGCAGTGCTTCCTTAGCGGGGGTCCCAGATACGCAGTATTTT,CSASLAGVPDTQYF
-,13,few,TRBJ2-4,TRBV4-2,TGTGCCAGCAGCCAAGAAAGGGCAAACATTCAGTACTTC,CASSQERANIQYF
-,12,-,TRBJ1-5,TRBV24-1,TGTGCCACCCCCTCGGGCCATCAGCCCCAGCATTTT,CATPSGHQPQHF
TRBD1,14,-,TRBJ1-1,TRBV4-2,TGTGCCAGCAGCCAGGATCTACAGGGGGCACCTGCTTTCTTT,CASSQDLQGAPAFF
-,10,few,TRBJ1-5,TRBV6-1,TGTGCCAGCAGGAATCAGCCCCAGCATTTT,CASRNQPQHF
-,14,once,TRBJ1-1,TRBV7-3,TGTGCCAGCAGTATCCCGGGGCGGCACACTGAAGCTTTCTTT,CASSIPGRHTEAFF
-,15,few,TRBJ2-1,TRBV7-2,TGTGCCAGCAGACCTACTAGGGGCTCCTACAATGAGCAGTTCTTC,CASRPTRGSYNEQFF
TRBD1,14,-,TRBJ2-7,TRBV20-1,TGCAGTGCTAGCTTTACAGGGGCCCCCTACGAGCAGTACTTC,CSASFTGAPYEQYF
-,12,-,TRBJ1-2,TRBV28,TGTGCCAGCACGGCCAGGAACTATGGCTACACCTTC,CASTARNYGYTF
TRBD2,16,-,TRBJ2-5,TRBV7-2,TGTGCCAGCAGCCGAATACTAGCGGGGGGGCGTGAGACCCAGTACTTC,CASSRILAGGRETQYF
-,14,once,TRBJ1-4,TRBV4-2,TGTGCCAGCAGCCAAGGGCTCCGGGATGAAAAACTGTTTTTT,CASSQGLRDEKLFF
-,12,-,TRBJ2-1,TRBV29-1,TGCAGCGTTGAAGAAAGCTGGAATGAGCAGTTCTTC,CSVEESWNEQFF
TRBD2,16,-,TRBJ2-3,TRBV7-2,TGTGCCAGCAGCCCGCAACTAGCGGGGGGGACAGATACGCAGTATTTT,CASSPQLAGGTDTQYF
-,14,-,TRBJ1-4,TRBV5-1,TGCGCCAGCAGCTTTCGAAGGATGAATGAAAAACTGTTTTTT,CASSFRRMNEKLFF
-,15,-,TRBJ1-2,TRBV2,TGTGCCAGCAGTGAAGCCTTTAGGGGGGCGAGCGGCTACACCTTC,CASSEAFRGASGYTF
TRBD1,16,-,TRBJ2-3,TRBV6-2/TRBV6-3,TGTGCCAGCAGTCACGGGCGGACAGGGATCAGAGATACGCAGTATTTT,CASSHGRTGIRDTQYF
TRBD1,15,-,TRBJ2-7,TRBV7-8,TGTGCCAGCACCATAGGTGGGGGACAGGGGGACGAGCAGTACTTC,CASTIGGGQGDEQYF
-,15,-,TRBJ2-3,TRBV12-3/TRBV12-4,TGTGCCAGCAGTTTCGGCGGAGACGGAGCAGATACGCAGTATTTT,CASSFGGDGADTQYF
-,14,-,TRBJ2-1,TRBV5-1,TGCGCCAGCAAGAATCGGGACATCAGGAATGAGCAGTTCTTC,CASKNRDIRNEQFF
-,14,-,TRBJ1-1,TRBV28,TGTGCCAGCAGTTTATGGGGAGAGGGAACTGAAGCTTTCTTT,CASSLWGEGTEAFF
TRBD1,14,many,TRBJ1-5,TRBV3-1,TGTGCCAGCAGCCCGGGGACAGGGCTTCAGCCCCAGCATTTT,CASSPGTGLQPQHF
-,16,-,TRBJ2-3,TRBV28,TGTGCCAGCAGTTTAGGCCTTTCTACTAGCACAGATACGCAGTATTTT,CASSLGLSTSTDTQYF
-,13,-,TRBJ1-6,TRBV6-5,TGTGCCAGCAGTTACTTTTCGGATTCACCCCTCCACTTT,CASSYFSDSPLHF
-,15,-,TRBJ2-3,TRBV12-3/TRBV12-4,TGTGCCAGCAGTTTAGCGGACAGTAGTACAGATACGCAGTATTTT,CASSLADSSTDTQYF
-,15,-,TRBJ1-6,TRBV20-1,TGCAGTGCTAGACGGGGGGTGTCCTATAATTCACCCCTCCACTTT,CSARRGVSYNSPLHF
TRBD1,14,-,TRBJ2-3,TRBV7-3,TGTGCCAGCAGCTTAATAGGGGGCCCAGATACGCAGTATTTT,CASSLIGGPDTQYF
TRBD1,19,-,TRBJ1-4,TRBV6-1,TGTGCCAGCAGTCGGGGACGCGGACAGGGGGTTTTGACTAATGAAAAACTGTTTTTT,CASSRGRGQGVLTNEKLFF
TRBD1,16,few,TRBJ2-7,TRBV15,TGTGCCACCAGCAGAGATGGGACAGGGGAAATCAACGAGCAGTACTTC,CATSRDGTGEINEQYF
-,16,-,TRBJ2-1,TRBV20-1,TGCAGTGCTAGAGATCTAGAGCGGGCCAGATACGATGAGCAGTTCTTC,CSARDLERARYDEQFF
TRBD2,18,-,TRBJ2-5,TRBV7-9,TGTGCCAGCAACCGAATGGGTCTAGCGGGGGTCGGAGGGGAGACCCAGTACTTC,CASNRMGLAGVGGETQYF
-,12,-,TRBJ1-2,TRBV12-3/TRBV12-4,TGTGCCAGCAGTTTACAGGGAGCGGGCTACACCTTC,CASSLQGAGYTF
TRBD1,15,-,TRBJ1-4,TRBV7-2,TGTGCCAGCAGCTTAGAACAGGGGTACAATGAAAAACTGTTTTTT,CASSLEQGYNEKLFF
TRBD1,16,once,TRBJ1-2,TRBV6-2/TRBV6-3,TGTGCCAGCAGTTACCTAAAACAGGGGTTCGACTATGGCTACACCTTC,CASSYLKQGFDYGYTF